The entry that follows covers one TCR beta chain sequence. The antigen remains undetermined. Trimming shortened V by 5 bases and J by 4 bases, and 6 bases separated the two germline ends. The CDR3 runs to 11 residues. CDR1 and CDR2 from the germline V gene are SGHTA and FQGNSA. The data were produced by immunoSEQ multiplex PCR, yet TCRdb's version contains in-frame clones alone and is incomplete. The data hold 25,000 to 35,000 clones, with approximately 91% observed a single time. The sample originates from a study of T cell responses to AZD1222 COVID-19 vaccine. Study-level findings and limits: Repertoire samples came only from after the peak T cell response. The span of vaccine-associated CD4 TCRs extended across spike, with dominance at 160-218 and 743-854.

The material was peripheral blood, obtained on day 0 of AZD1222 vaccination. The rearrangement uses TRBV7-2 and TRBJ2-7, with D unresolved. The sequence was collected from an adult in good health. CDR3 in amino acids: CASSPAYEQYF. The CDR3 DNA reads TGTGCCAGCAGCCCTGCATACGAGCAGTACTTC.